Sequencing of this T cell receptor (beta chain) was carried out in a study of graft-versus-host responses after intestinal transplantation. Clones were read by immunoSEQ multiplex PCR, and TCRdb kept only the in-frame ones, dropping some. The table shows under 100,000 clones, with 85% to 95% occurring only once. Details on this clone: Antigen unknown.

The CDR3 has 15 amino acids. Trimming pared 3 bases from V and 6 bases from J, leaving 18 bases between. CDR1 and CDR2 (germline): SGHAT, FQNNGV. The sequenced sample was unstimulated CD4+ T cells sorted from spleen or lymph node cells, obtained before transplant. This chain joins TRBV11-2 and TRBJ2-7, with a weak D call TRBD2 (6 bases). The sequence was collected from a human donor who was the organ donor for an intestinal transplant. The CDR3 sequence is CASSLGRGTSSEQYF. The CDR3, as DNA: TGTGCCAGCAGCTTGGGACGAGGGACTTCGAGCGAGCAGTACTTC.